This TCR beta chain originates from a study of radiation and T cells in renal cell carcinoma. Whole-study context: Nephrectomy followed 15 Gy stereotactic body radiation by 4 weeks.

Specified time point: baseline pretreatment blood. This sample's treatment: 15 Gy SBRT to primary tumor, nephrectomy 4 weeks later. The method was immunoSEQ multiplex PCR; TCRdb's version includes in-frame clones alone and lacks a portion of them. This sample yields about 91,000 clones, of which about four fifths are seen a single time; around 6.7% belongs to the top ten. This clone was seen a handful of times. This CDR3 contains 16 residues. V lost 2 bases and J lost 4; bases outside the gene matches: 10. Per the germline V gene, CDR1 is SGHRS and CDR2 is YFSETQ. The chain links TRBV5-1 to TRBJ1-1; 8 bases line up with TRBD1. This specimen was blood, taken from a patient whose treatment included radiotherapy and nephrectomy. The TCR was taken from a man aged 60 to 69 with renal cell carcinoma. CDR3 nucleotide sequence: TGCGCCAGCAGCTTTGGACAGGGTGGAGTGGGCACTGAAGCTTTCTTT. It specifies CASSFGQGGVGTEAFF.